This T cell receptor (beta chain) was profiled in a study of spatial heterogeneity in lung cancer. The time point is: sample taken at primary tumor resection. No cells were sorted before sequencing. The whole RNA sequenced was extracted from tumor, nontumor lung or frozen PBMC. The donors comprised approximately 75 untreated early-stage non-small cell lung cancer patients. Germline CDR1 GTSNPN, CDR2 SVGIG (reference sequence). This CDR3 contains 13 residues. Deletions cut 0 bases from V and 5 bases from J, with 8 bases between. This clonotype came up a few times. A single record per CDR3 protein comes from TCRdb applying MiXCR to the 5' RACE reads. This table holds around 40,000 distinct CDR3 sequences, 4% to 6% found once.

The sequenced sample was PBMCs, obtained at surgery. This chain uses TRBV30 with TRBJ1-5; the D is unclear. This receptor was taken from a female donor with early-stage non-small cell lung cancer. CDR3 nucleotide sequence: TGTGCCTGGAGTGTATTTGGGGATCAGCCCCAGCATTTT. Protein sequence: CAWSVFGDQPQHF. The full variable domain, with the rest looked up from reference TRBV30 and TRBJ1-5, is SQTIHQWPATLVQPVGSPLSLECTVEGTSNPNLYWYRQAAGRGLQLLFYSVGIGQISSEVPQNLSASRPQDRQFILSSKKLLLSDSGFYLCAWSVFGDQPQHFGDGTRLSIL.